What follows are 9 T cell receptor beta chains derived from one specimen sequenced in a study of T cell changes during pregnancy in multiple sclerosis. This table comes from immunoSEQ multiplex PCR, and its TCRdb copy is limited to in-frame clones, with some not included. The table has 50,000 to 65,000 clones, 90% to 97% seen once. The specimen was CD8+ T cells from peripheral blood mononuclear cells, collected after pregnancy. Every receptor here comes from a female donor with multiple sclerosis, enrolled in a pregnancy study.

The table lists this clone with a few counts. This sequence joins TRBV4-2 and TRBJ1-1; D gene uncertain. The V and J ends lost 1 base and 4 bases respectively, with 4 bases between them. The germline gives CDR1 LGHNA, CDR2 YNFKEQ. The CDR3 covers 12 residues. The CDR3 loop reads CASSQGSTEAFF. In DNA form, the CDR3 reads TGTGCCAGCAGCCAAGGGAGCACTGAAGCTTTCTTT.

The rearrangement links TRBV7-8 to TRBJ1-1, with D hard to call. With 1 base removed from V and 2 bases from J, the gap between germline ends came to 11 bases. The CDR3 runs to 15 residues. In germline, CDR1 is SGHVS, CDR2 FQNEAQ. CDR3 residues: CASSLVGPPNTEAFF. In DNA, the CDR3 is TGTGCCAGCAGCTTAGTGGGCCCTCCCAACACTGAAGCTTTCTTT.

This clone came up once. The CDR3 DNA follows: TGTGCCAGCAGTTTATTGGGGCGAGAAGCTTTCTTT. Translated, it gives CASSLLGREAFF. V and J are TRBV28 and TRBJ1-1, with D possibly matching TRBD1 (5 bases). This CDR3 is 12 amino acids long. The germline CDR1 and CDR2 sequences are MDHEN and SYDVKM. Trimming took off 1 base at V and 8 bases at J, with 8 bases between the two ends.

This CDR3 is CASSFDLSNQPQHF. CDR3 coding DNA: TGTGCCAGCAGCTTCGATCTAAGCAATCAGCCCCAGCATTTT. This chain uses TRBV7-2 with TRBJ1-5, with no clear D. Trimming removed 3 bases at V and 1 base at J, with 7 bases between. Germline V gene sequence: CDR1 SGHTA, CDR2 FQGNSA. The CDR3 has 14 amino acids.

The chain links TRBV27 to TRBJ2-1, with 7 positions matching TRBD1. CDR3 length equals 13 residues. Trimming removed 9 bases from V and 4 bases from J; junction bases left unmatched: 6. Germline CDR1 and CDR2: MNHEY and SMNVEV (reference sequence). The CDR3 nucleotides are TGTGCCAGTAAGGGACAGCCATACAATGAGCAGTTCTTC. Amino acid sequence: CASKGQPYNEQFF.

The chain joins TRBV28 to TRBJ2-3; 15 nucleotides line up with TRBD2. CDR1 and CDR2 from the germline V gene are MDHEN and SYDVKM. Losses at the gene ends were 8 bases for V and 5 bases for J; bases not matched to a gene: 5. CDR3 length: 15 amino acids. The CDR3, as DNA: TGTGCCAGCCGACGGACTAGCGGGAGGGTAGATACGCAGTATTTT. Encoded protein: CASRRTSGRVDTQYF.

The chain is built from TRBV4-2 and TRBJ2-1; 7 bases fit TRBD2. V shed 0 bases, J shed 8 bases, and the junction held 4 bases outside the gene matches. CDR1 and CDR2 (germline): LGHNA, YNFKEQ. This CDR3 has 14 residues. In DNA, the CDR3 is TGTGCCAGCAGCCAAGAGCGGGAGTGGTATGAGCAGTTCTTC. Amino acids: CASSQEREWYEQFF.

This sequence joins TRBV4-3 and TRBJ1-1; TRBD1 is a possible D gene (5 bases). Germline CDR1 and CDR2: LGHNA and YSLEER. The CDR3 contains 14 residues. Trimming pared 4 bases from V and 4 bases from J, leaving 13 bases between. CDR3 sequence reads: CASSPWAGVTEAFF. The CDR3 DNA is TGCGCCAGCAGCCCGTGGGCGGGGGTCACTGAAGCTTTCTTT.

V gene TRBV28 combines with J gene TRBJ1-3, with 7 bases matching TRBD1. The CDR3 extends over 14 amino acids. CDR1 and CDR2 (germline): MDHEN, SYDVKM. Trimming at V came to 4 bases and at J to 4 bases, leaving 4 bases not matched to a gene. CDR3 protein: CASSSGGEGNTIYF. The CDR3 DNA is TGTGCCAGCAGTTCAGGGGGTGAGGGAAACACCATATATTTT.